This T cell receptor (beta chain) was obtained from a study of blood T cell repertoires in COVID-19. Assay used: immunoSEQ multiplex PCR; TCRdb lists only in-frame clones, some missing. The sample lists 90,000 to 150,000 clones, over 65% occurring once. V was pared by 6 bases and J by 5 bases, with 9 bases of the junction left unmatched. This CDR3 comprises 14 residues. Germline V gives CDR1 MNHEY, CDR2 SVGAGI. Input material: peripheral blood. The sequence was obtained from a man aged 55 to 69 with acute or convalescent COVID-19. V is TRBV6-5 and J is TRBJ2-7; 8 bases are shared with TRBD1. In nucleotides, the CDR3 is TGTGCCAGCAGGACTGGGACAGGAGGGGACGAGCAGTACTTC. Translating gives CASRTGTGGDEQYF.